This T cell receptor (beta chain) was documented in a study of cytomegalovirus exposure and HLA in healthy donors. Study conclusions and caveats: Accurate prediction of HLA-A and HLA-B alleles (for most subjects) was reportedly achieved from TCR beta sequences. The later analysis indicated that the majority of CMV-associated TCR beta chains appeared HLA-restricted.

The study ran its PCR with 60 Vbeta and 13 Jbeta primers. TCRdb's table, derived via immunoSEQ multiplex PCR, lists solely in-frame clones and lacks some. The data show 90,000 or so clones, about 69% seen once. Note on this clone: Its antigen is as yet unknown.

The trim removed 8 bases at V and 3 bases at J, leaving 9 bases unmatched. The germline CDR1 and CDR2 sequences are MNHEY and SMNVEV (reference sequence). This CDR3 has 14 residues. The chain links TRBV27 to TRBJ2-7, with TRBD2 matching 8 bases. The sequence was obtained from a man in his sixties in good health and CMV-seronegative. Sequencing was done on a sample of PBMCs. In DNA, the CDR3 is TGTGCCAGCGGGTCCGGACTAGCCTTCTACGAGCAGTACTTC. Translated: CASGSGLAFYEQYF.